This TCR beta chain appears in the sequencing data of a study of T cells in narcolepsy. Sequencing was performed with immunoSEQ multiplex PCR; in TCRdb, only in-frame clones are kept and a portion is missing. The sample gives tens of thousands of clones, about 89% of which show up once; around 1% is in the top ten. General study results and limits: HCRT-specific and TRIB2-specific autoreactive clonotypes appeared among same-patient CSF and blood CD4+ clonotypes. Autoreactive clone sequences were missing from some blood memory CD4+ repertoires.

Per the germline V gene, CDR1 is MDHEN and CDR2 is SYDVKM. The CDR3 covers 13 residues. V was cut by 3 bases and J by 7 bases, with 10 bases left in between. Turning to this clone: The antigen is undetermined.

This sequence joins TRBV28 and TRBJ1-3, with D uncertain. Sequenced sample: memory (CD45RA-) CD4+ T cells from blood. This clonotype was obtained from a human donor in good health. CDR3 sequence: CASSFGQLNTIYF. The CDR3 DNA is TGTGCCAGCAGTTTCGGGCAGCTCAACACCATATATTTT. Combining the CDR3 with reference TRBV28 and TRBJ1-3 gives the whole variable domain DVKVTQSSRYLVKRTGEKVFLECVQDMDHENMFWYRQDPGLGLRLIYFSYDVKMKEKGDIPEGYSVSREKKERFSLILESASTNQTSMYLCASSFGQLNTIYFGEGSWLTVV.